These 30 T cell receptor beta chains came from one sample sequenced in a study of cytomegalovirus exposure and HLA in healthy donors. PCR amplification relied on 60 Vbeta primers (plus 13 Jbeta primers). Clones were read by immunoSEQ multiplex PCR, and TCRdb kept only the in-frame ones, dropping some. The table includes 42,000 or so clones, 50% detected once. Sequencing was carried out using PBMCs. All receptors come from a human donor in good health.

The J gene is TRBJ1-1, the V gene TRBV4-3; 7 bases align to TRBD1. With V trimmed by 4 bases and J by 5 bases, 4 bases remained unmatched. Germline loops: CDR1 LGHNA, CDR2 YSLEER. The CDR3 is made up of 13 amino acids. CDR3 coding DNA: TGCGCCAGCAGCCGACAGGGTGGAACTGAAGCTTTCTTT. It translates to CASSRQGGTEAFF.

This clone came up a few times. J is TRBJ1-5 and V is TRBV2, with 8 bases fitting TRBD1. The CDR3 length is 14 residues. Germline V gene sequence: CDR1 SNHLY, CDR2 FYNNEI. Trimming at V came to 5 bases and at J to 2 bases, leaving 2 bases not matched to a gene. The CDR3 coding sequence is TGTGCCAGCAGTCTACAGGGGGGCAATCAGCCCCAGCATTTT. Amino acid sequence: CASSLQGGNQPQHF.

The V call is TRBV5-1, the J call TRBJ2-2; 7 nucleotides agree with TRBD2. The V gene's germline CDR1 is SGHRS and CDR2 YFSETQ. V was clipped by 1 base and J by 3 bases; unmatched bases: 3. The CDR3 runs to 15 residues. CDR3 nucleotides: TGCGCCAGCAGCTTGAATGGGGGGGACACCGGGGAGCTGTTTTTT. Its translation is CASSLNGGDTGELFF.

The genes are TRBV15 and TRBJ2-3; D possibly corresponds to TRBD2 (5 bases). The germline CDR1 and CDR2 sequences are LNHNV and YYDKDF (reference sequence). V shed 3 bases and J shed 6 bases, with 19 bases lying between them. This CDR3 comprises 16 residues. In DNA, the CDR3 is TGTGCCACCAGCAGCCCGGCGACCGGCGGGTGGGATACGCAGTATTTT. It yields the protein CATSSPATGGWDTQYF.

The chain links TRBV15 to TRBJ1-3; D is unresolved. V was clipped by 0 bases and J by 7 bases, with 4 bases between them. The CDR3 extends over 12 amino acids. CDR1 LNHNV and CDR2 YYDKDF come from the germline V gene (reference sequence). The CDR3 reads CATSRDRNTIYF. The CDR3 coding sequence is TGTGCCACCAGCAGAGATCGTAACACCATATATTTT.

V gene TRBV28 combines with J gene TRBJ1-2; D remains ambiguous. Per the germline V gene, CDR1 is MDHEN and CDR2 is SYDVKM. Deletions cut 6 bases from V and 5 bases from J, with 13 bases between. The CDR3 extends over 13 amino acids. CDR3 loop: CASSPLPEYGYTF. The CDR3 DNA reads as TGTGCCAGCAGCCCCCTCCCGGAGTATGGCTACACCTTC.

V gene TRBV5-1 combines with J gene TRBJ2-5; D gene unclear. TRBJ2-7 matches the DNA end more closely, so the J call is doubtful. The CDR3 sequence is 12 residues long. Germline V gene lookup returns CDR1 SGHRS and CDR2 YFSETQ. CDR3 amino acids: CASSPGSHEQYF. The CDR3 bases are TGCGCCAGCAGCCCCGGGTCCCACGAGCAGTACTTC.

The gene calls are TRBV6-5 and TRBJ2-3, with 8 positions matching TRBD2. CDR1 MNHEY and CDR2 SVGAGI come from the germline V gene. V was pared by 4 bases and J by 1 base, with 4 bases of the junction left unmatched. The CDR3 length is 15 residues. CDR3 sequence (DNA): TGTGCCAGCAGTTTCATGACTAGCGGCACAGATACGCAGTATTTT. Translating it yields CASSFMTSGTDTQYF.

Only a few counts were recorded for this clone. The chain links TRBV6-5 to TRBJ2-6; D might be TRBD1 (5 bases). V lost 6 bases and J 1 base, leaving 10 bases between the germline ends. CDR3 length equals 15 residues. Germline CDR1 is MNHEY and CDR2 is SVGAGI. The DNA of the CDR3 is TGTGCCAGCAGCACTCCAGGGTCTGGGGCCAACGTCCTGACTTTC. Protein product: CASSTPGSGANVLTF.

This chain uses TRBV30 with TRBJ1-5, with 8 bases that match TRBD1. V lost 5 bases to trimming and J lost 3 bases; unmatched junction nucleotides: 6. The CDR3 is 14 amino acids. Germline-derived CDR1 and CDR2 are GTSNPN and SVGIG (reference sequence). The CDR3 DNA reads TGTGCCTGGGGACAGGGAATAAACAATCAGCCCCAGCATTTT. Translation: CAWGQGINNQPQHF.

This clone appeared once. The chain uses TRBV2 and TRBJ2-3; 8 nucleotides line up with TRBD1. Germline CDR1 SNHLY, CDR2 FYNNEI. V shed 2 bases and J 2 bases; nucleotides not matched to a gene: 3. The CDR3 totals 15 residues. CDR3 sequence: CASSEQDRVTDTQYF. The CDR3 nucleotides read TGTGCCAGCAGTGAACAGGACAGGGTCACAGATACGCAGTATTTT.

The V and J genes are TRBV5-1 and TRBJ2-1; a weak D match, TRBD2 (6 bases). The ends were cut back, 1 base at V and 2 bases at J, with 10 bases in the middle. The CDR3 runs to 15 residues. Germline CDR1 SGHRS, CDR2 YFSETQ. CDR3 residues: CASSLTGEPYNEQFF. The DNA for the CDR3 is TGCGCCAGCAGCTTGACGGGGGAGCCCTACAATGAGCAGTTCTTC. Full variable domain (remainder filled in from reference TRBV5-1 and TRBJ2-1): KAGVTQTPRYLIKTRGQQVTLSCSPISGHRSVSWYQQTPGQGLQFLFEYFSETQRNKGNFPGRFSGRQFSNSRSEMNVSTLELGDSALYLCASSLTGEPYNEQFFGPGTRLTVL.

The V and J genes are TRBV7-2 and TRBJ1-5; TRBD1 agrees at 9 bases. The V and J ends lost 7 bases and 4 bases, in that order; junction bases with no gene match: 5. Germline V gene data show CDR1 as SGHTA and CDR2 as FQGNSA. CDR3 length equals 14 residues. The CDR3 reads CASKTGGLNQPQHF. For the CDR3, the DNA is TGTGCCAGCAAGACAGGGGGGTTAAATCAGCCCCAGCATTTT.

This clone was observed a few times. This rearrangement joins TRBV5-8 to TRBJ1-4; 11 bases map to TRBD1. The CDR3 extends over 15 amino acids. Germline loops: CDR1 SGHTS, CDR2 YDEGEE. J lost 7 bases, V lost 2 bases, and 4 bases had no gene match. This CDR3 is CASSFAGTGGEKLFF. The CDR3 nucleotides are TGTGCCAGCAGCTTTGCCGGGACAGGGGGTGAAAAACTGTTTTTT.

The chain joins TRBV9 to TRBJ2-5, with D perhaps TRBD2 (6 bases). Trimming removed 2 bases from V and 5 bases from J, with 19 bases in between. The CDR3 runs to 16 residues. Germline V gene lookup returns CDR1 SGDLS and CDR2 YYNGEE. CDR3 residues: CASSVGSVGGGETQYF. CDR3 DNA sequence: TGTGCCAGCAGCGTGGGGTCAGTGGGAGGTGGGGAGACCCAGTACTTC.

CDR3 residues: CASSRTGTGNEQFF. CDR3 in DNA: TGTGCCAGCAGCAGAACCGGGACAGGGAATGAGCAGTTCTTC. The chain carries TRBV7-3 and TRBJ2-1; TRBD1 matches 9 bases. Germline V gene data show CDR1 as SGHTA and CDR2 as FQGTGA. The CDR3 is 14 amino acids. V lost 5 bases to trimming and J lost 7 bases; unmatched junction nucleotides: 6.

The chain links TRBV19 to TRBJ1-5, with 8 positions matching TRBD1. Trimming removed 0 bases from V and 11 bases from J; junction bases left unmatched: 9. The germline V gene has CDR1 LNHDA and CDR2 SQIVND (reference sequence). This CDR3 has 15 amino acids. The CDR3 protein is CASSIDRAGGTSQHF. For the CDR3, the DNA is TGTGCCAGTAGTATAGATCGGGCAGGGGGCACGTCCCAGCATTTT.

The rearrangement uses TRBV11-2 and TRBJ2-1; TRBD2 matches 10 bases. Trimming removed 5 bases from V and 8 bases from J; junction bases left unmatched: 15. The CDR3 is 17 amino acids. Germline CDR1 is SGHAT and CDR2 is FQNNGV. The CDR3 DNA follows: TGTGCCAGCAGCATTAGCGGGGGGACCATAAGGGGGGATGAGCAGTTCTTC. This sequence encodes CASSISGGTIRGDEQFF.

The chain carries TRBV27 and TRBJ2-1; TRBD2 matches 11 bases. The CDR3 runs 18 residues. With V trimmed by 7 bases and J by 6 bases, 17 bases remained unmatched. Germline values: CDR1 MNHEY, CDR2 SMNVEV (reference sequence). The CDR3 DNA follows: TGTGCCAGCACCGTTAGCCCCCCCGGACTAGCGGGCACCAATGAGCAGTTCTTC. Protein product: CASTVSPPGLAGTNEQFF.

The rearrangement joins TRBV4-3 to TRBJ2-2; D perhaps matches TRBD2 (6 bases). Germline CDR1 and CDR2: LGHNA and YSLEER. This CDR3 is 14 amino acids long. Deletions cut 0 bases from V and 6 bases from J, with 8 bases between. The CDR3 bases are TGCGCCAGCAGCCAAGAAGCGGGTTCCGGGGAGCTGTTTTTT. This encodes CASSQEAGSGELFF.

The sample holds a few counts of this clone. V usage is TRBV6-6 and J usage is TRBJ2-1, with 13 bases matching TRBD2. This CDR3 has 14 amino acids. After removal of 2 bases from V and 13 bases from J, the junction contained 5 bases not matched to a gene. The germline CDR1 and CDR2 sequences are MNHNY and SVGAGI (reference sequence). CDR3 region: CASSYTGLAGVQFF. The CDR3 DNA follows: TGTGCCAGCAGTTACACCGGACTAGCGGGGGTTCAGTTCTTC.

The genes are TRBV10-3 and TRBJ1-5; TRBD1 is a possible D gene (5 bases). This CDR3 spans 13 amino acids. The V gene's germline CDR1 is ENHRY and CDR2 SYGVKD. Trimming cost V 6 bases and J 2 bases, with 8 bases left between them. The CDR3 is CAIRRDGNQPQHF. In DNA form, the CDR3 reads TGTGCCATCAGGCGGGACGGCAATCAGCCCCAGCATTTT.

This clone was observed a few times. The genes are TRBV9 and TRBJ2-6; possibly TRBD1 for D (6 bases). The CDR3 runs 15 residues. V lost 4 bases, J lost 1 base, and 9 bases lay in between. The germline gives CDR1 SGDLS, CDR2 YYNGEE. The CDR3 reads CASSITGSGANVLTF. DNA for the CDR3: TGTGCCAGCAGCATTACAGGGTCTGGGGCCAACGTCCTGACTTTC.

This clone was counted a few times. A read error may account for a junction end that differs from germline. This chain links TRBV27 with TRBJ1-2; 7 nucleotides line up with TRBD1. CDR3 size: 18 residues. Germline loops: CDR1 MNHEY, CDR2 SMNVEV (reference sequence). CDR3 in DNA: TGTGCCAGCAGTTTAAGGGCCGTACCGGGACAGCAAAACTCTGGCTACACCTTC. This translates into CASSLRAVPGQQNSGYTF.

The chain couples TRBV6-5 to TRBJ1-1; 8 nucleotides match TRBD1. V gave up 5 bases and J gave up 4 bases; unmatched junction bases: 6. There are 14 residues in the CDR3. From germline, CDR1 is MNHEY and CDR2 SVGAGI. CDR3 sequence reads: CASSPSTGGTEAFF. Here the CDR3 DNA reads TGTGCCAGCAGTCCCTCCACAGGGGGCACTGAAGCTTTCTTT.

The chain combines TRBV21-1 with TRBJ2-6; the table gives TRBD1 as D, unverified against the DNA. TRBV21-1 is designated a pseudogene. CDR3 length: 18 residues. CDR3 residues: CASSVRTGQSSGANVLTF. Here the CDR3 DNA reads TGTGCCAGCAGCGTCAGGACAGGGCAAAGCTCTGGGGCCAACGTCCTGACTTTC.

The chain has TRBV5-8 and TRBJ2-7; D is unresolved. From germline, CDR1 is SGHTS and CDR2 YDEGEE. V lost 4 bases, J lost 3 bases, and 8 bases lay in between. The CDR3 sequence is 12 residues long. CDR3 bases: TGTGCCAGCAGCCGACAACGCTACGAGCAGTACTTC. This translates into CASSRQRYEQYF.

The chain combines TRBV28 with TRBJ1-2; 7 bases map to TRBD1. CDR1 and CDR2 from the germline V gene are MDHEN and SYDVKM. This CDR3 is 16 amino acids long. V was pared by 2 bases and J by 4 bases, with 10 bases of the junction left unmatched. The CDR3 region has the DNA TGTGCCAGCAGTTTACAAGGTCTAGGGACAGTCTATGGCTACACCTTC. Its protein is CASSLQGLGTVYGYTF.

The chain carries TRBV27 and TRBJ1-1, with D perhaps matching TRBD1 (6 bases). The CDR3 extends over 14 amino acids. CDR1 and CDR2 (germline): MNHEY, SMNVEV (reference sequence). V gave up 6 bases and J gave up 4 bases, with 15 bases separating them. CDR3 coding DNA: TGTGCCAGCAGGATACAGGGAGTGATCACTGAAGCTTTCTTT. Translated: CASRIQGVITEAFF.

This chain connects TRBV2 to TRBJ1-4, with D perhaps TRBD1 (5 bases). The CDR3 has 14 amino acids. Germline assignment: CDR1 SNHLY and CDR2 FYNNEI. Trimming cost V 4 bases and J 8 bases, with 14 bases left between them. The CDR3 reads CASSVGGSLEKLFF. The CDR3, as DNA: TGTGCCAGCAGTGTGGGGGGTAGTCTAGAAAAACTGTTTTTT.